The 19 T cell receptor beta chains below all came from one sample that was sequenced in a study of shared clonotypes between healthy human individuals. Sequencing used immunoSEQ multiplex PCR; TCRdb keeps in-frame clones, though not all of them. Of approximately 2,000,000 clones in the sample, 85% to 95% were seen once. Sample: naive CD4+ T cells from PBMCs. Indicated subset: CD45RA+ positively selected. The receptors were sampled from a man younger than 30 in good health. Some clones in this sample may be carry-over from other donors' samples.

V is TRBV5-6 and J is TRBJ1-1; no firm D call. CDR3 length equals 14 residues. Per germline, CDR1 SGHDT and CDR2 YYEEEE. V was shortened by 4 bases and J by 1 base, with 11 bases between the two germline ends. The CDR3 bases are TGTGCCAGCAGCAGCAGGAACACGAACACTGAAGCTTTCTTT. Translation: CASSSRNTNTEAFF.

V and J are TRBV7-8 and TRBJ2-3; D is unresolved. This CDR3 region has 15 residues. The V end was cut by 2 bases, the J end by 3 bases, with 12 bases between. Germline CDR1 and CDR2: SGHVS and FQNEAQ. The CDR3 nucleotides read TGTGCCAGCAGCTTACCCACTCGGTGGACAGATACGCAGTATTTT. This codes for CASSLPTRWTDTQYF. Variable domain in full (rest from reference TRBV7-8 and TRBJ2-3): GAGVSQSPRYKVAKRGQDVALRCDPISGHVSLFWYQQALGQGPEFLTYFQNEAQLDKSGLPSDRFFAERPEGSVSTLKIQRTQQEDSAVYLCASSLPTRWTDTQYFGPGTRLTVL.

Note on this clone: The same CDR3 arises from other DNA sequences in this sample as well. The chain couples TRBV29-1 to TRBJ2-3; the D gene is possibly TRBD1 (6 bases). This CDR3 has 13 amino acids. The germline CDR1 and CDR2 sequences are SQVTM and ANQGSEA. The V and J ends lost 4 bases and 0 bases respectively, with 8 bases between them. CDR3 sequence: CSVVRGSTDTQYF. The CDR3 DNA sequence: TGCAGCGTTGTTAGGGGGAGCACAGATACGCAGTATTTT.

The chain has TRBV10-2 and TRBJ1-6, with D unclear. V shed 6 bases and J shed 12 bases, with 12 bases lying between them. CDR1 is WSHSY, CDR2 SAAADI, per germline. This CDR3 has 12 amino acids. The CDR3 bases are TGCGCCAGCAGCCTCCCGCGCCAACCCCTCCACTTT. Translating gives CASSLPRQPLHF.

The count of this clone is one. V is TRBV30 and J is TRBJ2-1; 9 nucleotides agree with TRBD2. This CDR3 is 15 amino acids long. J lost 7 bases, V lost 2 bases, and 9 bases had no gene match. The germline V gene has CDR1 GTSNPN and CDR2 SVGIG (reference sequence). The CDR3 here is CAWSLDLAGFNEQFF. The CDR3 nucleotides are TGTGCCTGGAGTCTAGACCTAGCGGGATTTAATGAGCAGTTCTTC. Based on the CDR3 plus reference TRBV30 and TRBJ2-1, the full variable domain is SQTIHQWPATLVQPVGSPLSLECTVEGTSNPNLYWYRQAAGRGLQLLFYSVGIGQISSEVPQNLSASRPQDRQFILSSKKLLLSDSGFYLCAWSLDLAGFNEQFFGPGTRLTVL.

The J gene is TRBJ1-4, the V gene TRBV28; D gene unclear. The CDR3 has 14 residues. CDR1 and CDR2 (germline): MDHEN, SYDVKM. Trimming stripped 3 bases from V and 4 bases from J, with 9 bases between. The CDR3 DNA sequence: TGTGCCAGCAGTTTGTGGCCGATTAATGAAAAACTGTTTTTT. Translation: CASSLWPINEKLFF.

The V call is TRBV28, the J call TRBJ2-7; TRBD2 might be the D (6 bases). Trimming cost V 10 bases and J 6 bases, with 28 bases left between them. CDR1 MDHEN and CDR2 SYDVKM come from the germline V gene. This CDR3 has 16 amino acids. CDR3 loop: CATLHRGSSVPSEQYF. The CDR3 nucleotides are TGTGCCACCCTTCACCGGGGTTCTAGCGTCCCTAGCGAGCAGTACTTC. Together with reference TRBV28 and TRBJ2-7, the CDR3 gives the full variable domain: DVKVTQSSRYLVKRTGEKVFLECVQDMDHENMFWYRQDPGLGLRLIYFSYDVKMKEKGDIPEGYSVSREKKERFSLILESASTNQTSMYLCATLHRGSSVPSEQYFGPGTRLTVT.

CDR3 in amino acids: CASSPGTGGAKTQYF. For the CDR3, the DNA is TGTGCCAGCAGCCCTGGGACAGGGGGCGCAAAGACCCAGTACTTC. The chain combines TRBV7-7 with TRBJ2-5, with 12 bases aligning to TRBD1. The CDR3 has 15 residues. Germline CDR1 and CDR2: SSHAT and FNYEAQ (reference sequence). The junction had 7 bases not matched to a gene; V was cut back by 5 bases and J by 6 bases.

The J gene is TRBJ2-5, the V gene TRBV28; D possibly corresponds to TRBD2 (6 bases). Per the germline V gene, CDR1 is MDHEN and CDR2 is SYDVKM. CDR3 length equals 13 residues. V was clipped by 6 bases and J by 5 bases, with 13 bases between them. CDR3 protein: CASRKAAGETQYF. In DNA, the CDR3 is TGTGCCAGCAGAAAGGCCGCGGGGGAGACCCAGTACTTC.

The rearrangement uses TRBV14 and TRBJ1-2; 10 nucleotides align to TRBD1. Germline V gene data show CDR1 as SGHDN and CDR2 as FVKESK. The CDR3 length is 14 residues. J lost 7 bases, V lost 4 bases, and 6 bases had no gene match. CDR3 DNA sequence: TGTGCCAGCAGCCGGACAGGGGGATTAGCTGGCTACACCTTC. This translates into CASSRTGGLAGYTF.

The genes are TRBV4-1 and TRBJ1-4, with D possibly TRBD1 on 6 matching bases. CDR3 size: 16 residues. Per the germline V gene, CDR1 is MGHRA and CDR2 is YSYEKL. V gave up 5 bases and J gave up 3 bases, with 16 bases separating them. This CDR3 reads CASSLKNRASNEKLFF. The CDR3 DNA reads as TGCGCCAGCAGCTTAAAAAACAGGGCTTCTAATGAAAAACTGTTTTTT.

This clone was seen just once. The gene calls are TRBV29-1 and TRBJ1-5; 9 bases line up with TRBD1. Germline lookup yields CDR1 SQVTM and CDR2 ANQGSEA. This CDR3 is built from 13 residues. Germline trimming cut 8 bases from V and 3 bases from J; bases unmatched to any gene: 5. In DNA form, the CDR3 reads TGCAGCTTTCGACAGGGGGACAATCAGCCCCAGCATTTT. It specifies CSFRQGDNQPQHF.

V gene TRBV12-5 combines with J gene TRBJ2-1, with D possibly matching TRBD2 (7 bases). Between the trimmed V and J ends, which lost 7 bases and 8 bases, there was a span of 21 bases. There are 15 residues in the CDR3. The V gene's germline CDR1 is LGHNT and CDR2 FRNRAP. The CDR3 sequence is CASAPPGGRLYEQFF. In nucleotides, the CDR3 is TGTGCTAGTGCCCCCCCCGGGGGGCGTTTGTATGAGCAGTTCTTC.

The gene calls are TRBV21-1 and TRBJ2-3; the table's D call, TRBD2, was not checked against the DNA. TRBV21-1 represents a pseudogene. CDR3 length equals 17 residues. The DNA of the CDR3 is TGTGCCAGCAGCAAAGAGTTAAGAGGGCCGGGCACAGATACGCAGTATTTT. It yields the protein CASSKELRGPGTDTQYF.

This rearrangement joins TRBV15 to TRBJ2-6; no firm D call. The CDR3 runs 15 residues. Germline V gene data show CDR1 as LNHNV and CDR2 as YYDKDF (reference sequence). The ends were cut back, 3 bases at V and 0 bases at J, with 6 bases in the middle. CDR3 loop: CATSRSDSGANVLTF. Written as DNA, the CDR3 is TGTGCCACCAGCAGGTCAGACTCTGGGGCCAACGTCCTGACTTTC.

V usage is TRBV5-4 and J usage is TRBJ2-7; 7 bases match TRBD2. Looked up from germline, CDR1 is SGHNT and CDR2 is YYREEE (reference sequence). This CDR3 contains 14 residues. With V trimmed by 4 bases and J by 0 bases, 4 bases remained unmatched. CDR3 region: CASSKASGSYEQYF. The CDR3 DNA reads TGTGCCAGCAGCAAGGCTAGCGGCTCCTACGAGCAGTACTTC.

This chain uses TRBV28 with TRBJ2-7, with 7 bases identical to TRBD2. The CDR3 sequence is 16 residues long. Unmatched junction bases numbered 12, after V lost 5 bases and J lost 2 bases. Germline lookup yields CDR1 MDHEN and CDR2 SYDVKM. The CDR3 is CASSTTGAGDPYEQYF. CDR3 sequence (DNA): TGTGCCAGCAGTACCACTGGGGCGGGAGACCCCTACGAGCAGTACTTC.

This clone was seen once. The V and J genes are TRBV7-3 and TRBJ2-6; D gene uncertain. The germline V and J ends were trimmed by 3 bases and 3 bases, with 12 bases remaining between them. This CDR3 contains 16 residues. CDR1 and CDR2 from the germline V gene are SGHTA and FQGTGA. The CDR3: CASSFGVSVGANVLTF. CDR3 bases: TGTGCCAGCAGCTTTGGAGTCTCGGTTGGGGCCAACGTCCTGACTTTC.

V usage is TRBV30 and J usage is TRBJ2-4; a possible D gene is TRBD2 (6 bases). The length of the CDR3 is 15 residues. Germline V gives CDR1 GTSNPN, CDR2 SVGIG (reference sequence). V shed 0 bases and J shed 3 bases, with 12 bases lying between them. The CDR3 protein is CAWSVEGLFKNIQYF. The CDR3, as DNA: TGTGCCTGGAGTGTGGAGGGCCTTTTCAAAAACATTCAGTACTTC.